A single sample gave rise to the 15 T cell receptor beta chains below, sequenced in a study of T cells in localized non-small cell lung cancer. Libraries were prepared by immunoSEQ multiplex PCR; TCRdb keeps only in-frame clonotypes and omits some of them. The sample holds tens of thousands of clones; approximately 84% are singletons and the top ten take under 3.5%. Sample: peripheral blood, taken before any cancer treatment. Receptors originate from a man aged 35-75 years with stage I lung adenocarcinoma.

The rearrangement uses TRBV28 and TRBJ1-5, with 9 bases identical to TRBD1. CDR1 and CDR2 (germline): MDHEN, SYDVKM. V shed 5 bases and J 4 bases; nucleotides not matched to a gene: 6. The length of the CDR3 is 15 residues. The CDR3 nucleotides read TGTGCCAGCAGTATCCGGGACAGGGAAAATCAGCCCCAGCATTTT. The encoded protein is CASSIRDRENQPQHF.

V and J are TRBV7-2 and TRBJ2-3; TRBD2 might be the D (5 bases). Trimming left V 3 bases short and J 4 bases short, with 14 bases between. Germline CDR1 is SGHTA and CDR2 is FQGNSA. The CDR3 runs 15 residues. CDR3 coding DNA: TGTGCCAGCAGCTTCCCCCTAGCTTCCTCAGATACGCAGTATTTT. This translates into CASSFPLASSDTQYF.

This chain links TRBV11-2 with TRBJ2-5; 10 bases align to TRBD1. CDR1 is SGHAT, CDR2 FQNNGV, per germline. The CDR3 runs to 15 residues. Losses at the gene ends were 5 bases for V and 3 bases for J; bases not matched to a gene: 6. The CDR3 region is CASSPGGTGEETQYF. The DNA for the CDR3 is TGTGCCAGCAGCCCCGGGGGGACAGGGGAAGAGACCCAGTACTTC. Full variable domain (rest looked up from reference TRBV11-2 and TRBJ2-5): EAGVAQSPRYKIIEKRQSVAFWCNPISGHATLYWYQQILGQGPKLLIQFQNNGVVDDSQLPKDRFSAERLKGVDSTLKIQPAKLEDSAVYLCASSPGGTGEETQYFGPGTRLLVL.

This chain connects TRBV6-5 to TRBJ2-1; D ambiguous. Deletions cut 4 bases from V and 2 bases from J, with 9 bases between. CDR1 and CDR2 from the germline V gene are MNHEY and SVGAGI. CDR3 length: 14 residues. CDR3 in DNA: TGTGCCAGCAGTTTAGGTAGGCCCTACAATGAGCAGTTCTTC. Amino acid sequence: CASSLGRPYNEQFF.

For this clone: This CDR3 is also generated by other DNA sequences in the sample. V gene TRBV15 combines with J gene TRBJ1-5; D call uncertain. The CDR3 has 15 amino acids. V dropped 3 bases and J dropped 2 bases, with 11 bases sitting between them. CDR1 is LNHNV and CDR2 is YYDKDF in the germline V gene (reference sequence). This chain's CDR3 is CATSRGGSGNQPQHF. Written as DNA, the CDR3 is TGTGCCACCAGCAGGGGAGGGTCGGGCAATCAGCCCCAGCATTTT.

The chain links TRBV2 to TRBJ2-2, with D perhaps assigned TRBD1 or TRBD2 (5 bases each). From germline, CDR1 is SNHLY and CDR2 FYNNEI. The V end lost 6 bases, the J end lost 5 bases, and 16 bases lay between the germline ends. This CDR3 has 15 amino acids. CDR3 in amino acids: CASRGTPNPTGELFF. The CDR3 nucleotides are TGTGCCAGCAGAGGGACCCCCAACCCGACCGGGGAGCTGTTTTTT.

The chain couples TRBV9 to TRBJ2-1; TRBD2 matches 14 bases. V shed 4 bases, J shed 7 bases, and the junction held 7 bases outside the gene matches. Germline V gene lookup returns CDR1 SGDLS and CDR2 YYNGEE. The CDR3 contains 16 residues. The CDR3, as DNA: TGTGCCAGCAGCCCCAGACTAGCGGGAGGGGGGAATGAGCAGTTCTTC. Residues: CASSPRLAGGGNEQFF.

This sequence joins TRBV7-9 and TRBJ1-1; D unresolved. Germline loops: CDR1 SEHNR, CDR2 FQNEAQ (reference sequence). The CDR3 has 14 residues. V lost 5 bases and J lost 1, with 11 bases in between. CDR3 in amino acids: CASSAWGSNTEAFF. The CDR3 DNA reads TGTGCCAGCAGCGCGTGGGGTTCGAACACTGAAGCTTTCTTT.

The V call is TRBV6-1, the J call TRBJ2-1; tentative D call: TRBD1 (5 bases). With 5 bases removed from V and 8 bases from J, the gap between germline ends came to 16 bases. CDR3 length: 14 residues. Germline loops: CDR1 MNHNS, CDR2 SASEGT. The CDR3 bases are TGTGCCAGCAGTCGACAGCTCAATATGGATGAGCAGTTCTTC. Translated: CASSRQLNMDEQFF.

The rearrangement links TRBV30 to TRBJ1-1; D gene unclear. Germline CDR1 GTSNPN, CDR2 SVGIG (reference sequence). This CDR3 region has 11 residues. For the CDR3, the DNA is TGTGCTTCTACATCTAGCACTGAAGCTTTCTTT. It translates to CASTSSTEAFF.

The chain joins TRBV7-9 to TRBJ1-3; D is undetermined. V was trimmed by 3 bases and J by 4 bases, leaving 13 bases between them. The CDR3 is made up of 15 amino acids. Per the germline V gene, CDR1 is SEHNR and CDR2 is FQNEAQ (reference sequence). The chain's CDR3 is CASSLLLSSGNTIYF. CDR3 nucleotide sequence: TGTGCCAGCAGCTTGTTACTCTCGTCCGGAAACACCATATATTTT.

The J gene is TRBJ1-1, the V gene TRBV29-1; D is unclear. Germline values: CDR1 SQVTM, CDR2 ANQGSEA. The V end lost 1 base, the J end lost 1 base, and 4 bases lay between the germline ends. The CDR3 consists of 12 residues. This CDR3 is CSVEAQNTEAFF. The CDR3, as DNA: TGCAGCGTTGAAGCACAGAACACTGAAGCTTTCTTT.

This chain links TRBV5-1 with TRBJ2-7; D is unresolved. Per germline, CDR1 SGHRS and CDR2 YFSETQ. This CDR3 is built from 16 residues. Trimming stripped 0 bases from V and 0 bases from J, with 13 bases between. CDR3 amino acids: CASSLGAVDGSYEQYF. The CDR3 DNA sequence: TGCGCCAGCAGCTTGGGGGCCGTAGATGGCTCCTACGAGCAGTACTTC.

This clone was recorded only once. The gene calls are TRBV10-3 and TRBJ2-3; 13 nucleotides match TRBD2. The germline gives CDR1 ENHRY, CDR2 SYGVKD. CDR3 length: 16 residues. V was pared by 8 bases and J by 2 bases, with 7 bases of the junction left unmatched. The CDR3 spells CAISGTSGDFTDTQYF. The CDR3 coding sequence is TGTGCCATCTCCGGGACTAGCGGGGATTTCACAGATACGCAGTATTTT.

The V and J genes are TRBV28 and TRBJ1-5; D may be TRBD1 (6 bases). With 4 bases removed from V and 0 bases from J, the gap between germline ends came to 13 bases. Germline CDR1 and CDR2: MDHEN and SYDVKM. This CDR3 spans 16 amino acids. The CDR3 DNA reads TGTGCCAGCAGTTCCGGAACAGGGCTTAGCAATCAGCCCCAGCATTTT. Translation gives CASSSGTGLSNQPQHF.